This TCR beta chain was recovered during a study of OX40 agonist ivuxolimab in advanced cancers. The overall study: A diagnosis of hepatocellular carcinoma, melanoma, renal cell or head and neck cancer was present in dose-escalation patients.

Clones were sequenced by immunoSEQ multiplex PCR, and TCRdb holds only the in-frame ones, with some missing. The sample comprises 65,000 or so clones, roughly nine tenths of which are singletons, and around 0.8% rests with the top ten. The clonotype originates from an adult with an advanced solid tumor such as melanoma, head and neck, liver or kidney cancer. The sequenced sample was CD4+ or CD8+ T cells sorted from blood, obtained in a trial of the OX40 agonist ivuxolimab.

The CDR3 DNA reads TGTGCCAGCAGTGATCTAGGACAGGGGAACACCGGGGAGCTGTTTTTT. Its translation: CASSDLGQGNTGELFF. The rearrangement uses TRBV6-1 and TRBJ2-2; TRBD1 aligns across 8 bases. After removal of 3 bases from V and 1 base from J, the junction contained 4 bases not matched to a gene. Germline CDR1 is MNHNS and CDR2 is SASEGT. The CDR3 is 16 amino acids.